Below, 13 T cell receptor beta chains from the same sample are listed, as sequenced in a study of molecular identifiers for immune sequencing clone quantification. TCRdb reprocessed the PCR reads with MiXCR, giving one entry per CDR3 protein. The table lists about 630,000 distinct CDR3 sequences, less than 30% of them singletons, with 0.78% in the top ten. Sequencing was performed on naive CD8+ T cells from blood, with Jurkat cell RNA spiked in. The subset was: FACS-sorted CD8+CD4-CCR7+CD45RA+ naive T cells. These receptors came from a human donor in good health. Some libraries in this study had Jurkat cell RNA spiked in.

This clonotype was picked up one time. The final CDR3 position lacks the conserved phenylalanine or tryptophan, pointing to a likely read error. In DNA, the CDR3 is TGTGTCAGCAGTTTTGGGACCACTAACCCCGCTGAGCAGTTCTAC. Translation: CVSSFGTTNPAEQFY. This rearrangement joins TRBV12-3 or TRBV12-4 to TRBJ2-1; the D call may be TRBD1 or TRBD2 (5 bases each). This CDR3 contains 15 residues.

J is TRBJ2-3 and V is TRBV15; D is ambiguous. Between the trimmed V and J ends, which lost 1 base and 2 bases, there was a span of 10 bases. The CDR3 covers 15 residues. CDR1 and CDR2 (germline): LNHNV, YYDKDF (reference sequence). The chain's CDR3 is CATSRVGRYTDTQYF. The CDR3 coding sequence is TGTGCCACCAGCAGAGTCGGCAGATACACAGATACGCAGTATTTT.

In its sample, this clonotype was seen many times. V and J are TRBV4-3 and TRBJ1-1; D call uncertain. This CDR3 is 16 amino acids long. The germline V and J ends were trimmed by 0 bases and 4 bases, with 15 bases remaining between them. The V gene's germline CDR1 is LGHNA and CDR2 YSLEER. CDR3 amino acids: CASSQDFSDLSTEAFF. In DNA, the CDR3 is TGCGCCAGCAGCCAAGATTTTTCAGACCTAAGCACTGAAGCTTTCTTT.

The chain employs TRBV12-3 or TRBV12-4 and TRBJ1-4; no firm D call. The ends were cut back, 3 bases at V and 8 bases at J, with 16 bases in the middle. This CDR3 has 15 amino acids. CDR3 loop: CASSLIAPPNEKLFF. In DNA, the CDR3 is TGTGCCAGCAGTTTGATCGCACCTCCGAACGAAAAACTGTTTTTT.

This clonotype was recorded many times. This chain uses TRBV29-1 with TRBJ2-7; D may be TRBD1 or TRBD2 (7 bases each). The V and J ends lost 5 bases and 3 bases respectively, with 11 bases between them. The length of the CDR3 is 12 residues. The germline gives CDR1 SQVTM, CDR2 ANQGSEA. The CDR3, as DNA: TGCAGCGTTTCCAGGGGGGGCTACGAGCAGTACTTC. It encodes CSVSRGGYEQYF.

J is TRBJ1-5 and V is TRBV27; 8 nucleotides align to TRBD1. This CDR3 spans 18 amino acids. The junction had 11 bases not matched to a gene; V was cut back by 4 bases and J by 0 bases. Germline CDR1 is MNHEY and CDR2 is SMNVEV (reference sequence). This chain's CDR3 is CASSSYRDRKNSNQPQHF. The CDR3 DNA reads TGTGCCAGCAGTTCCTACCGGGACAGGAAAAATAGCAATCAGCCCCAGCATTTT.

This clonotype showed up many times. CDR3 region: CASSFEIQEQETQYF. The CDR3 DNA sequence: TGTGCCAGCAGTTTTGAAATTCAGGAGCAAGAGACCCAGTACTTC. This rearrangement joins TRBV12-3 or TRBV12-4 to TRBJ2-5; no reliable D call. There are 15 residues in the CDR3. Trimming cost V 3 bases and J 2 bases, with 13 bases left between them.

This clonotype was counted a few times. The chain couples TRBV4-3 to TRBJ1-2, with D uncertain. Trimming took off 2 bases at V and 6 bases at J, with 22 bases between the two ends. The CDR3 contains 17 residues. CDR1 is LGHNA and CDR2 is YSLEER in the germline V gene. CDR3 DNA: TGCGCCAGCAGCCAAAGCCTAGGGAGCCTCTATGCTGATGGCTACACCTTC. Its translation is CASSQSLGSLYADGYTF.

Comment on this clonotype: A much bigger clone sits one base away, suggesting this may be a read error. The chain recombines TRBV7-2 with TRBJ2-3, with D possibly being TRBD2 (5 bases). This CDR3 spans 16 amino acids. V lost 0 bases, J lost 4 bases, and 14 bases lay in between. The germline CDR1 and CDR2 sequences are SGHTA and FQGNSA. The CDR3 DNA sequence: TGTGCCAGCAGCTTAGCGACCGGGGTCTTATCAGATACGCAGTATTTT. Translated, it gives CASSLATGVLSDTQYF.

The CDR3 region has the DNA TGCGCCAGCAGCTCCTGGGGGGACTCCTACGAGCAGTACTTC. Amino acids: CASSSWGDSYEQYF. The gene calls are TRBV5-1 and TRBJ2-7; maybe TRBD2 (6 bases). The V gene lost 3 bases and the J gene lost 0 bases, with 10 bases spanning the gap. Germline V gene lookup returns CDR1 SGHRS and CDR2 YFSETQ. CDR3 length: 14 amino acids.

This chain links TRBV28 with TRBJ2-5, with D perhaps assigned TRBD1 or TRBD2 (5 bases each). The CDR3 runs to 13 residues. Trimming cost V 8 bases and J 3 bases, with 13 bases left between them. The germline V gene has CDR1 MDHEN and CDR2 SYDVKM. In nucleotides, the CDR3 is TGTGCCAGCCTGGGACCGCCGGAAGAGACCCAGTACTTC. This sequence encodes CASLGPPEETQYF.

The table lists this clonotype with many counts. The chain joins TRBV7-9 to TRBJ2-3; D is possibly TRBD2 (6 bases). Deletions cut 4 bases from V and 1 base from J, with 15 bases between. The germline gives CDR1 SEHNR, CDR2 FQNEAQ (reference sequence). The CDR3 length is 16 residues. As DNA, the CDR3 is TGTGCCAGCAGCTCCACCCTAGCGACTGGCACAGATACGCAGTATTTT. Protein: CASSSTLATGTDTQYF. Full variable domain (missing parts from reference TRBV7-9 and TRBJ2-3): DTGVSQNPRHKITKRGQNVTFRCDPISEHNRLYWYRQTLGQGPEFLTYFQNEAQLEKSRLLSDRFSAERPKGSFSTLEIQRTEQGDSAMYLCASSSTLATGTDTQYFGPGTRLTVL.

This clonotype showed up many times. The CDR3: CASSPGRGNYGYTF. DNA of the CDR3: TGTGCCAGCAGCCCAGGACGGGGGAACTATGGCTACACCTTC. The chain is built from TRBV7-6 and TRBJ1-2; D possibly corresponds to TRBD1 (5 bases). CDR3 length equals 14 residues. Trimming pared 5 bases from V and 2 bases from J, leaving 12 bases between. Germline V CDR1 and CDR2: SGHVS, FNYEAQ.